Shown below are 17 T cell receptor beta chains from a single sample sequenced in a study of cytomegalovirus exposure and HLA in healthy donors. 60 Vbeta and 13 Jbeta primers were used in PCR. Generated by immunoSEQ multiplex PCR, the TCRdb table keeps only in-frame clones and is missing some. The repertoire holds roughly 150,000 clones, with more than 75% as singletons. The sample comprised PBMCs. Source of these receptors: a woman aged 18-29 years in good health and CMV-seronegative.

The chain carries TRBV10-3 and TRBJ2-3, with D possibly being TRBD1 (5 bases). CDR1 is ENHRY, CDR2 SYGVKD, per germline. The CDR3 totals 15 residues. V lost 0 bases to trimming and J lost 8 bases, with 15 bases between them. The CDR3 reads CAISESQGGRGTQYF. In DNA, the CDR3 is TGTGCCATCAGTGAGTCGCAGGGTGGAAGAGGTACGCAGTATTTT.

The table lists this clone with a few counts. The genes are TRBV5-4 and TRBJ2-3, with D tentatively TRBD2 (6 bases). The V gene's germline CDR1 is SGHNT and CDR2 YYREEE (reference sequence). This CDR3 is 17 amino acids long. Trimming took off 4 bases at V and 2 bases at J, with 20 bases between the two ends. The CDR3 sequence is CASSQGGASGPTDTQYF. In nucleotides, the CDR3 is TGTGCCAGCAGCCAAGGAGGGGCAAGCGGGCCCACAGATACGCAGTATTTT.

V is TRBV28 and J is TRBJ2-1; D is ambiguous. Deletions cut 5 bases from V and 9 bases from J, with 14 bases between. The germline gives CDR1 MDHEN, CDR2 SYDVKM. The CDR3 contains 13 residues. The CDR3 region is CASSGLHPGEQFF. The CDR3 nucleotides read TGTGCCAGCAGTGGGCTTCACCCTGGTGAGCAGTTCTTC.

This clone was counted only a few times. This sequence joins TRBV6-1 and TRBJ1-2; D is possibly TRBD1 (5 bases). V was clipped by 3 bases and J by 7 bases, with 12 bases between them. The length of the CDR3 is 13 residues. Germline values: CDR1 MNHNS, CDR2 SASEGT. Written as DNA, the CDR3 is TGTGCCAGCAGTGAGAAGGGGCATGTTGGCTACACCTTC. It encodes CASSEKGHVGYTF.

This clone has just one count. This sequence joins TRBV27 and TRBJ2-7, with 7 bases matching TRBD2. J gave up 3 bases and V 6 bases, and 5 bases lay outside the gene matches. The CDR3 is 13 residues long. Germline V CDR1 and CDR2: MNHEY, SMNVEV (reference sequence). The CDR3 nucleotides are TGTGCCAGCAGCCCCGGGACTAACTACGAGCAGTACTTC. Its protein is CASSPGTNYEQYF.

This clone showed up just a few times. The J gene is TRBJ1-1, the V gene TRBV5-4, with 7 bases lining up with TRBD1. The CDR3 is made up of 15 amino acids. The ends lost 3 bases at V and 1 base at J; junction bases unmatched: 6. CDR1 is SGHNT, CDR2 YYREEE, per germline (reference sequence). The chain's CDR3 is CASSSPGQWNTEAFF. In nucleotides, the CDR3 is TGTGCCAGCAGCTCTCCGGGACAGTGGAACACTGAAGCTTTCTTT.

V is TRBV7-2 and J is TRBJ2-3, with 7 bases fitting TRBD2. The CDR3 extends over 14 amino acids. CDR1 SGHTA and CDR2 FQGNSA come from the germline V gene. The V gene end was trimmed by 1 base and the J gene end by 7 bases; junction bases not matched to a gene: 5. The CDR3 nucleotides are TGTGCCAGCAGCTTAGGGGGACTACTTAATACGCAGTATTTT. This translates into CASSLGGLLNTQYF. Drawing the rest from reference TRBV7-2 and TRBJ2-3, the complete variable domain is GAGVSQSPSNKVTEKGKDVELRCDPISGHTALYWYRQSLGQGLEFLIYFQGNSAPDKSGLPSDRFSAERTGGSVSTLTIQRTQQEDSAVYLCASSLGGLLNTQYFGPGTRLTVL.

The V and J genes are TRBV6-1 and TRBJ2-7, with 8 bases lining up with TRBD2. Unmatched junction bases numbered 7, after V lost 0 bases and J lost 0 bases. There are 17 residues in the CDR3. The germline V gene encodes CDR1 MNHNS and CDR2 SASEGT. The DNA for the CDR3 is TGTGCCAGCAGTGAAGCGACGGGAGGGGAATTCTCCTACGAGCAGTACTTC. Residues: CASSEATGGEFSYEQYF.

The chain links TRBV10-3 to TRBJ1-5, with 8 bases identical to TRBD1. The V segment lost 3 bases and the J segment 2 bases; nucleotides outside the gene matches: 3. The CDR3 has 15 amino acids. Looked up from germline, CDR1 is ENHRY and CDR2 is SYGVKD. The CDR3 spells CAISDHRGGNQPQHF. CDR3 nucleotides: TGTGCCATCAGTGACCACAGGGGGGGCAATCAGCCCCAGCATTTT.

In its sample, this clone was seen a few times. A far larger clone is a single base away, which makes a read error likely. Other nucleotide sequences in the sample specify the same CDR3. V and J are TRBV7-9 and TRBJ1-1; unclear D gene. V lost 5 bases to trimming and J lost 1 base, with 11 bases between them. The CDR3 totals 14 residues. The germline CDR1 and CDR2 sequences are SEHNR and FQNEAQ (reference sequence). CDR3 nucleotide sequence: TGTGCCAGCAGCCTAAACCCCGGGAACACTGAAGCTTTCTTT. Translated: CASSLNPGNTEAFF.

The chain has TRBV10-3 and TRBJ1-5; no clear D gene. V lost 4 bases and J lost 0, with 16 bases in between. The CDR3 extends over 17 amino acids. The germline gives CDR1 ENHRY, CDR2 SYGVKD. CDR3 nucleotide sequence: TGTGCCATCAGTGGCGATGGCCGGAGCAATAGCAATCAGCCCCAGCATTTT. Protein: CAISGDGRSNSNQPQHF.

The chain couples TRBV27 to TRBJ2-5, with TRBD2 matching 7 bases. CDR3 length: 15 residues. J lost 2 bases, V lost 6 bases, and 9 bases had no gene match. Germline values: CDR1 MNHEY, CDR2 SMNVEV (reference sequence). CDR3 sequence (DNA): TGTGCCAGCAGCCTCATGGGGGGGGTTCAAGAGACCCAGTACTTC. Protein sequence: CASSLMGGVQETQYF.

The CDR3 coding sequence is TGTGCCAGTGTCCGGGACAGGGAAGGGGGTTCACCCCTCCACTTT. Its protein is CASVRDREGGSPLHF. The V and J genes are TRBV2 and TRBJ1-6, with 9 positions matching TRBD1. V shed 9 bases and J 9 bases; nucleotides not matched to a gene: 12. The germline V gene has CDR1 SNHLY and CDR2 FYNNEI. The CDR3 is made up of 15 amino acids.

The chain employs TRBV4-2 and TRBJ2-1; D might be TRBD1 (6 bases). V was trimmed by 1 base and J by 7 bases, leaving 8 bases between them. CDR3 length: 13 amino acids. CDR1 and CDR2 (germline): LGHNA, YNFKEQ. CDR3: CASSQAQGNEQFF. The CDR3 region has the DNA TGTGCCAGCAGCCAAGCCCAGGGGAATGAGCAGTTCTTC.

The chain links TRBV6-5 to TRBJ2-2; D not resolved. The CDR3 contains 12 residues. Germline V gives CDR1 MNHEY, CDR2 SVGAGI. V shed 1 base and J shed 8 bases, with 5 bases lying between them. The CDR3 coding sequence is TGTGCCAGCAGTTACTGGCCTGGGGAGCTGTTTTTT. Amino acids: CASSYWPGELFF.

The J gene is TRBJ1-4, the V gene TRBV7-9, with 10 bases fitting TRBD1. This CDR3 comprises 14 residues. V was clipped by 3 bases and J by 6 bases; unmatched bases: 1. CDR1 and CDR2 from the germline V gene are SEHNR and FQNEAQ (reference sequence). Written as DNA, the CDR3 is TGTGCCAGCAGCTTCGGGACAGGGGATGAAAAACTGTTTTTT. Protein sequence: CASSFGTGDEKLFF.

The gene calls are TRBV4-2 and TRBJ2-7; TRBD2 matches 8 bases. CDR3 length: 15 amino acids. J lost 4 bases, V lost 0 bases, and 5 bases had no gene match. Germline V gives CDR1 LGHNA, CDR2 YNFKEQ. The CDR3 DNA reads TGTGCCAGCAGCCAAGATCGGGGGGGACGGTACGAGCAGTACTTC. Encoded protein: CASSQDRGGRYEQYF.